A single sample is the source of the 15 T cell receptor beta chains below, sequenced in a study of metastatic and nonmetastatic thyroid tumors. Thyroid surgery was performed in patients who had received no treatment beforehand. Using MiXCR, TCRdb re-called clones from the PCR reads. The repertoire holds tens of thousands of clones, with less than 40% as singletons. What was sequenced was blood. The receptors shown here come from a male donor with papillary thyroid cancer or a benign thyroid nodule (not recorded which). Some clones in this sample may be carry-over from other donors' samples.

This chain links TRBV20-1 with TRBJ1-6, with D uncertain. Germline V gene lookup returns CDR1 DFQATT and CDR2 SNEGSKA (reference sequence). The V end was cut by 0 bases, the J end by 0 bases, with 6 bases between. CDR3 size: 15 residues. The CDR3, as DNA: TGCAGTGCTAGAGAACTGAGCTCCTATAATTCACCCCTCCACTTT. This codes for CSARELSSYNSPLHF.

The J gene is TRBJ2-6, the V gene TRBV11-2; 8 bases match TRBD1. Germline CDR1 and CDR2: SGHAT and FQNNGV. V was clipped by 0 bases and J by 0 bases; unmatched bases: 10. The CDR3 loop spans 20 amino acids. CDR3 protein: CASSLDRTGLADSGANVLTF. The CDR3, as DNA: TGTGCCAGCAGCTTAGACCGGACAGGGCTTGCTGACTCTGGGGCCAACGTCCTGACTTTC.

The chain employs TRBV20-1 and TRBJ2-7; TRBD2 agrees at 8 bases. Per the germline V gene, CDR1 is DFQATT and CDR2 is SNEGSKA (reference sequence). This CDR3 has 13 residues. The ends lost 5 bases at V and 2 bases at J; junction bases unmatched: 5. DNA for the CDR3: TGCAGTGCTCCTCCGACTAGCGCCTACGAGCAGTACTTC. Residues: CSAPPTSAYEQYF.

This clone was seen many times. The genes are TRBV3-1 and TRBJ2-5, with TRBD2 matching 10 bases. In germline, CDR1 is LGHDT, CDR2 YNNKEL (reference sequence). There are 15 residues in the CDR3. V dropped 3 bases and J dropped 5; count of bases not matched to a gene: 6. The CDR3: CASSQMGLAPETQYF. As DNA, the CDR3 is TGTGCCAGCAGCCAGATGGGACTAGCGCCGGAGACCCAGTACTTC.

J is TRBJ2-7 and V is TRBV6-1, with a weak D call TRBD1 (6 bases). V was trimmed by 5 bases and J by 5 bases, leaving 16 bases between them. CDR1 is MNHNS and CDR2 is SASEGT in the germline V gene. This CDR3 is 14 amino acids long. The CDR3 spells CASSLGTPRDEQYF. The CDR3 DNA sequence: TGTGCCAGCAGTCTTGGGACACCAAGGGACGAGCAGTACTTC.

This rearrangement joins TRBV4-2 to TRBJ2-1; TRBD2 aligns across 10 bases. From germline, CDR1 is LGHNA and CDR2 YNFKEQ. J lost 5 bases, V lost 3 bases, and 16 bases had no gene match. The CDR3 covers 19 residues. CDR3 DNA sequence: TGTGCCAGCAGCCACAACCCCTCTAGCGGGGGCCTGAGAGACAATGAGCAGTTCTTC. Protein sequence: CASSHNPSSGGLRDNEQFF.

This clone was observed a few times. The chain recombines TRBV12-3 or TRBV12-4 with TRBJ1-2; D is perhaps TRBD1 (6 bases). This CDR3 is 14 amino acids long. V lost 6 bases to trimming and J lost 2 bases, with 13 bases between them. CDR3 DNA sequence: TGTGCCAGCAGCTCTACTGACAGGAACTATGGCTACACCTTC. Encoded protein: CASSSTDRNYGYTF.

This clone was recorded at least ten times. This likely comes from a read error, as the CDR3 has no conserved phenylalanine or tryptophan at its end. The rearrangement joins TRBV18 to TRBJ2-1; TRBD1 aligns across 10 bases. This CDR3 spans 15 amino acids. With 4 bases clipped from V and 3 bases from J, the junction kept 3 bases outside the gene matches. Germline V CDR1 and CDR2: KGHSH, LQKENI. CDR3 region: CASSLRDRGYNEQFV. The CDR3 nucleotides read TGTGCCAGCTCACTCCGGGACAGGGGCTACAATGAGCAGTTCGTC.

This sequence joins TRBV6-1 and TRBJ2-7, with D unresolved. Germline V gene sequence: CDR1 MNHNS, CDR2 SASEGT. This CDR3 region has 13 residues. V dropped 3 bases and J dropped 2 bases, with 8 bases sitting between them. CDR3 sequence reads: CASSDYSPYEQYF. DNA for the CDR3: TGTGCCAGCAGTGATTATTCACCCTACGAGCAGTACTTC.

In DNA form, the CDR3 reads TGTGCCAGCAGCGTAGGAGGGGCAGGGAGGACCGGGGAGCTGTTTTTT. This codes for CASSVGGAGRTGELFF. The chain recombines TRBV9 with TRBJ2-2; the D gene is possibly TRBD2 (6 bases). This CDR3 contains 16 residues. Germline V lookup: CDR1 SGDLS, CDR2 YYNGEE. The V and J ends lost 0 bases and 5 bases respectively, with 14 bases between them. The variable domain in full, completed from reference TRBV9 and TRBJ2-2, reads DSGVTQTPKHLITATGQRVTLRCSPRSGDLSVYWYQQSLDQGLQFLIQYYNGEERAKGNILERFSAQQFPDLHSELNLSSLELGDSALYFCASSVGGAGRTGELFFGEGSRLTVL.

The chain couples TRBV11-3 to TRBJ2-3; no definite D call. The V end lost 5 bases, the J end lost 7 bases, and 13 bases lay between the germline ends. Germline V gene sequence: CDR1 SGHNT, CDR2 YENEEA. This CDR3 is built from 13 residues. CDR3 coding DNA: TGTGCCAGCAGCCCCTCCAGGATGCATACGCAGTATTTT. Translation: CASSPSRMHTQYF.

This clone was seen many times. This chain connects TRBV20-1 to TRBJ2-5; D may correspond to TRBD1 or TRBD2 (5 bases each). The CDR3 runs 18 residues. Trimming shortened V by 0 bases and J by 5 bases, and 25 bases separated the two germline ends. CDR1 and CDR2 (germline): DFQATT, SNEGSKA (reference sequence). The CDR3 is CSARDPSASLSGGETQYF. CDR3 DNA: TGCAGTGCTAGAGATCCTTCAGCATCGTTGTCTGGGGGTGAGACCCAGTACTTC.

In DNA form, the CDR3 reads TGTGCCAGCAGCGTACCACGACGGGACGGAAACACCGGGGAGCTGTTTTTT. Protein sequence: CASSVPRRDGNTGELFF. V and J are TRBV9 and TRBJ2-2; D might be TRBD1 or TRBD2, each matching 5 bases. Trimming left V 1 base short and J 2 bases short, with 15 bases between. CDR3 length equals 17 residues. Per germline, CDR1 SGDLS and CDR2 YYNGEE.

This clone is classed as medium-sized. CDR3 loop: CSARDRATSGRAFQTDTQYF. The CDR3, as DNA: TGCAGTGCTAGAGATCGGGCTACTAGCGGGAGGGCCTTTCAGACAGATACGCAGTATTTT. The chain joins TRBV20-1 to TRBJ2-3; 13 positions agree with TRBD2. The CDR3 sequence is 20 residues long. The V segment lost 0 bases and the J segment 3 bases; nucleotides outside the gene matches: 15. Germline V gene lookup returns CDR1 DFQATT and CDR2 SNEGSKA (reference sequence).

Only a few counts were recorded for this clone. The chain links TRBV6-2 or TRBV6-3 to TRBJ2-7, with D perhaps TRBD2 (6 bases). This CDR3 is 15 amino acids long. Trimming removed 6 bases from V and 2 bases from J, with 17 bases in between. Germline CDR1 and CDR2: MNHEY and SVGEGT. The CDR3 protein is CASSPRPGRTYEQYF. The CDR3 nucleotides are TGTGCCAGCAGCCCCCGACCCGGGAGAACCTACGAGCAGTACTTC.